This is a list of T cell receptor beta chains from one sample in a study of OX40 agonist ivuxolimab in advanced cancers. The data were produced by immunoSEQ multiplex PCR, yet TCRdb's version contains in-frame clones alone and is incomplete. The table records about 60,000 clones, roughly nine tenths of them present only once. The starting material was CD4+ or CD8+ T cells sorted from blood, obtained in a trial of the OX40 agonist ivuxolimab. The receptors stem from an adult with an advanced solid tumor such as melanoma, head and neck, liver or kidney cancer. The CDR3 runs from the conserved cysteine through the conserved F or W. Each record gives: clone size, J gene, D gene, V gene, CDR3 length, CDR3 protein, CDR3 DNA. D genes are given only for firm matches. The size field is filled for only some rows; it gives once, few, many or a size class.

clone_size: -; j_call: TRBJ2-1; d_call: -; v_call: TRBV28; cdr3_length: 12; cdr3_aa: CASRDRRAVEFF; cdr3_nt: TGTGCCAGCAGGGACCGGAGGGCCGTTGAGTTCTTC
clone_size: -; j_call: TRBJ1-1; d_call: -; v_call: TRBV5-1; cdr3_length: 13; cdr3_aa: CASSLDGLQRAFF; cdr3_nt: TGCGCCAGCAGCTTGGATGGTTTACAACGGGCTTTCTTT
clone_size: -; j_call: TRBJ2-1; d_call: -; v_call: TRBV18; cdr3_length: 14; cdr3_aa: CASSPYRGYNEQFF; cdr3_nt: TGTGCCAGCTCACCATATCGGGGGTACAATGAGCAGTTCTTC
clone_size: few; j_call: TRBJ2-2; d_call: -; v_call: TRBV9; cdr3_length: 16; cdr3_aa: CASSVDRGTNTGELFF; cdr3_nt: TGTGCCAGCAGCGTAGATCGGGGGACGAACACCGGGGAGCTGTTTTTT
clone_size: -; j_call: TRBJ2-1; d_call: TRBD2; v_call: TRBV19; cdr3_length: 18; cdr3_aa: CASSMVGLAGGGYNEQFF; cdr3_nt: TGTGCCAGTAGTATGGTGGGACTAGCGGGAGGGGGATACAATGAGCAGTTCTTC
clone_size: -; j_call: TRBJ1-2; d_call: -; v_call: TRBV29-1; cdr3_length: 13; cdr3_aa: CSVEDRDSFGYTF; cdr3_nt: TGCAGCGTTGAAGACCGTGACTCTTTTGGCTACACCTTC
clone_size: -; j_call: TRBJ2-1; d_call: -; v_call: TRBV30; cdr3_length: 17; cdr3_aa: CAWRVRAAENLYNEQFF; cdr3_nt: TGTGCCTGGAGAGTTAGGGCAGCGGAGAACCTTTACAATGAGCAGTTCTTC
clone_size: -; j_call: TRBJ2-3; d_call: -; v_call: TRBV28; cdr3_length: 15; cdr3_aa: CASNPSSLNTDTQYF; cdr3_nt: TGTGCCAGCAATCCGTCATCCCTTAACACAGATACGCAGTATTTT
clone_size: -; j_call: TRBJ2-5; d_call: -; v_call: TRBV7-9; cdr3_length: 13; cdr3_aa: CASSLSRGETQYF; cdr3_nt: TGTGCCAGCAGCTTAAGCAGGGGAGAGACCCAGTACTTC
clone_size: -; j_call: TRBJ2-5; d_call: TRBD2; v_call: TRBV5-1; cdr3_length: 15; cdr3_aa: CASSLGGLVQETQYF; cdr3_nt: TGCGCCAGCAGCCTGGGCGGACTAGTTCAAGAGACCCAGTACTTC
clone_size: -; j_call: TRBJ2-1; d_call: TRBD2; v_call: TRBV5-1; cdr3_length: 17; cdr3_aa: CASSLVPSGRGANEQFF; cdr3_nt: TGCGCCAGCAGCTTGGTTCCTAGCGGGAGGGGGGCCAATGAGCAGTTCTTC
clone_size: -; j_call: TRBJ1-2; d_call: TRBD1; v_call: TRBV18; cdr3_length: 13; cdr3_aa: CASSPGQGYGYTF; cdr3_nt: TGTGCCAGCTCACCTGGACAGGGCTATGGCTACACCTTC
clone_size: -; j_call: TRBJ2-7; d_call: TRBD2; v_call: TRBV11-2; cdr3_length: 16; cdr3_aa: CASSLGAGAGAYEQYF; cdr3_nt: TGTGCCAGCAGCTTAGGAGCGGGGGCGGGCGCCTACGAGCAGTACTTC
clone_size: -; j_call: TRBJ2-2; d_call: -; v_call: TRBV30; cdr3_length: 11; cdr3_aa: CAFGVSGELFF; cdr3_nt: TGTGCCTTTGGGGTCTCCGGGGAGCTGTTTTTT
clone_size: -; j_call: TRBJ1-4; d_call: -; v_call: TRBV2; cdr3_length: 15; cdr3_aa: CASTIGQRTNEKLFF; cdr3_nt: TGTGCCAGCACAATAGGACAGAGGACTAATGAAAAACTGTTTTTT
clone_size: -; j_call: TRBJ2-2; d_call: -; v_call: TRBV11-2; cdr3_length: 16; cdr3_aa: CASSHHPGQITGELFF; cdr3_nt: TGTGCCAGCAGCCACCACCCGGGCCAGATTACCGGGGAGCTGTTTTTT
clone_size: -; j_call: TRBJ2-7; d_call: TRBD2; v_call: TRBV28; cdr3_length: 16; cdr3_aa: CASSLAPPGLTYEQYF; cdr3_nt: TGTGCCAGCAGTCTTGCCCCCCCGGGACTAACCTACGAGCAGTACTTC